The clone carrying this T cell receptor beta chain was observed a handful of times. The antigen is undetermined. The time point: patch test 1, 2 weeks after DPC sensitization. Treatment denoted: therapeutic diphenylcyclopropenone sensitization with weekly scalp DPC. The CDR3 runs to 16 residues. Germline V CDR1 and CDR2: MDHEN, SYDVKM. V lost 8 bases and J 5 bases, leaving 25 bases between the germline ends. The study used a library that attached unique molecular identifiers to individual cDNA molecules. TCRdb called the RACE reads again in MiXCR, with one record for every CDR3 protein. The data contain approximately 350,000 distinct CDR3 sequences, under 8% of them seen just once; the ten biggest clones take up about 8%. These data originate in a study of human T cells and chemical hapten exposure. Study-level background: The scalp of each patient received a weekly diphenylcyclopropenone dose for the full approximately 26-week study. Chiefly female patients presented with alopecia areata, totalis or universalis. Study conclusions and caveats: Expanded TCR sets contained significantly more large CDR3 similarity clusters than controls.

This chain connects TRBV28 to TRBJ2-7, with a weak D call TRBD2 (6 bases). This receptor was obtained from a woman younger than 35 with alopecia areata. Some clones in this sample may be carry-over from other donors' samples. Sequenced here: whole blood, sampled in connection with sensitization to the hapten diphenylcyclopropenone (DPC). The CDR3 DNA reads TGTGCCAGCCGCACCCCCGGTTACGGGGGTCTGAACGAGCAGTACTTC. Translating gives CASRTPGYGGLNEQYF.